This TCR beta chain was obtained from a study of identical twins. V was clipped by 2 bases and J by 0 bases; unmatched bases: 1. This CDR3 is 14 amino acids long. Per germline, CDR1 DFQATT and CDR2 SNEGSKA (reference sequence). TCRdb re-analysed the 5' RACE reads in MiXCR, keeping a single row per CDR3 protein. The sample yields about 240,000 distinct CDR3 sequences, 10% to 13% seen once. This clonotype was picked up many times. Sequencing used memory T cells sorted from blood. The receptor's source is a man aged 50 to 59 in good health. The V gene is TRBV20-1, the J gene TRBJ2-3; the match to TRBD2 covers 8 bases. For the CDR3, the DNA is TGCAGTGCTAGACCTAGCGGGAGCACAGATACGCAGTATTTT. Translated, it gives CSARPSGSTDTQYF.